Each of the 6 T cell receptor beta chains below was sequenced from the same sample in a study of neurological immune-mediated disorders. TCRdb re-analysed the 5' RACE reads in MiXCR, keeping a single row per CDR3 protein. The repertoire holds under 60,000 distinct CDR3 sequences, with approximately 6.2% as singletons. Sequencing input: CD4+ T cells from blood. The receptors stem from a woman between 18 and 29 years old with multiple sclerosis.

This clonotype has ten or more counts. This chain joins TRBV25-1 and TRBJ2-3; 12 positions agree with TRBD2. Per the germline V gene, CDR1 is MGHDK and CDR2 is SYGVNS. The CDR3 extends over 16 amino acids. V gave up 1 base and J gave up 4 bases; unmatched junction bases: 3. The CDR3 bases are TGTGCCAGCAGTGAATCCCGGACTAGCGGGGCAGATACGCAGTATTTT. Its translation is CASSESRTSGADTQYF.

This clonotype was recorded many times. This rearrangement joins TRBV20-1 to TRBJ1-5; TRBD1 might be the D (5 bases). CDR1 and CDR2 from the germline V gene are DFQATT and SNEGSKA (reference sequence). The CDR3 is made up of 14 amino acids. Trimming removed 2 bases at V and 3 bases at J, with 11 bases between. This CDR3 is CSARLDNPNQPQHF. The CDR3, as DNA: TGCAGTGCTAGACTGGACAACCCCAATCAGCCCCAGCATTTT.

This clonotype showed up many times. The V call is TRBV7-2, the J call TRBJ1-1; D ambiguous. Germline CDR1 and CDR2: SGHTA and FQGNSA. The ends were cut back, 2 bases at V and 1 base at J, with 8 bases in the middle. The CDR3 has 14 amino acids. This CDR3 reads CASSLYGRNTEAFF. The CDR3 nucleotides are TGTGCCAGCAGCTTATACGGCAGGAACACTGAAGCTTTCTTT. The full variable domain, rest sourced from reference TRBV7-2 and TRBJ1-1, is GAGVSQSPSNKVTEKGKDVELRCDPISGHTALYWYRQSLGQGLEFLIYFQGNSAPDKSGLPSDRFSAERTGGSVSTLTIQRTQQEDSAVYLCASSLYGRNTEAFFGQGTRLTVV.

The table lists this clonotype with many counts. The J gene is TRBJ2-3, the V gene TRBV14; possibly TRBD2 for D (6 bases). V was clipped by 4 bases and J by 2 bases, with 10 bases between them. The CDR3 runs to 14 residues. Germline V gives CDR1 SGHDN, CDR2 FVKESK. DNA for the CDR3: TGTGCCAGCAGCCCCCCGGGAGCCACAGATACGCAGTATTTT. It is translated as CASSPPGATDTQYF.

The rearrangement links TRBV7-9 to TRBJ1-1, with D hard to call. V was pared by 1 base and J by 1 base, with 7 bases between. Germline CDR1 is SEHNR and CDR2 is FQNEAQ (reference sequence). There are 14 residues in the CDR3. As DNA, the CDR3 is TGTGCCAGCAGCTTAGTTTTGGGGAACACTGAAGCTTTCTTT. This translates into CASSLVLGNTEAFF.

The genes are TRBV29-1 and TRBJ1-1, with D unresolved. CDR3 length: 10 residues. CDR1 and CDR2 (germline): SQVTM, ANQGSEA. Trimming removed 7 bases from V and 8 bases from J, with 11 bases in between. In nucleotides, the CDR3 is TGCAGCGCTCAGGAGATCGAAGCTTTCTTT. This encodes CSAQEIEAFF.